The clone carrying this TCR beta chain has at least ten counts. Its antigen remains unidentified. This specimen belongs to a study of regulatory T cells in long-lasting Graves disease. The sample's time point: newly diagnosed GD, antithyroid drugs for less than 3 months. Following extraction of RNA from PBMCs, that RNA was used to make the TCR library. The length of the CDR3 is 16 residues. Germline-derived CDR1 and CDR2 are LNHNV and YYDKDF (reference sequence). V lost 5 bases, J lost 1 base, and 9 bases stayed unmatched. Findings and caveats of the study: Having only a small sample size may have limited accuracy.

Construction of the TCR beta libraries employed iRepertoire HTBI primers in conjunction with Arm-PCR of CDR3 regions. TCRdb re-analysed the multiplex PCR reads in MiXCR, keeping a single row per CDR3 protein. This sample yields 450,000 to 700,000 distinct CDR3 sequences, of which approximately 13% are seen a single time; 10% belongs to the top ten. These same records also appear under a second study, on T cells in Graves' hyperthyroidism and ophthalmopathy.

Sequenced here: peripheral blood mononuclear cells (PBMCs), sampled at new diagnosis, from a patient treated with antithyroid drugs. The chain employs TRBV15 and TRBJ2-7, with 9 bases fitting TRBD2. This TCR was recovered from a man aged 25-45 years with Graves disease. The CDR3 loop is CATSPRLTSGSYEQYF. CDR3 nucleotide sequence: TGTGCCACCAGCCCCCGCCTCACTAGCGGGTCCTACGAGCAGTACTTC.